What follows describes a single T cell receptor beta chain. Original methodology: Estimated nucleated cell counts came from reference gene primer amplification. Libraries were prepared by immunoSEQ multiplex PCR; TCRdb keeps only in-frame clonotypes and omits some of them. V and J calls and clone size are as listed in that table; D and trimming were resolved from the DNA. Here the sample spans roughly 380,000 clones, more than 75% being singletons. These data come from a study of blood T cell repertoires in COVID-19. Those enrolled, adults aged roughly 18 to 89 years, came from 25 or so US areas. Participants had their cohort set by participant-reported clinical history. The TCR was taken from a man in his thirties or forties who had recovered from COVID-19. The sequenced sample consisted of PBMCs or T cells enriched from blood (not recorded which).

CDR3 sequence (DNA): TGTGCCAGCAGCGTAGGGGTAGGAACGGGGTCACCCCTCCACTTT. This sequence encodes CASSVGVGTGSPLHF. The J gene is TRBJ1-6, the V gene TRBV9; the D is unclear. The CDR3 covers 15 residues. Germline-derived CDR1 and CDR2 are SGDLS and YYNGEE. Between the trimmed V and J ends, which lost 0 bases and 10 bases, there was a span of 14 bases. Together with reference TRBV9 and TRBJ1-6, the CDR3 gives the full variable domain: DSGVTQTPKHLITATGQRVTLRCSPRSGDLSVYWYQQSLDQGLQFLIQYYNGEERAKGNILERFSAQQFPDLHSELNLSSLELGDSALYFCASSVGVGTGSPLHFGNGTRLTVT.